One and the same sample provided the 11 T cell receptor beta chains below, sequenced in a study of post-analysis software for immune sequencing data. No antigen has been identified for these receptors. The TCR beta cDNA libraries carried unique molecular identifiers. A single record per CDR3 protein comes from TCRdb applying MiXCR to the PCR reads. The top ten hold 4.6% of the sample, which has roughly 870,000 distinct CDR3 sequences, around 53% seen once. Regarding the study as a whole: Patients had higher frequencies than controls of a handful of TRBV segments, including TRBV5-6, TRBV5-1 and TRBV20-1.

Sequencing was carried out using blood. Receptor source: a girl aged 10-17 years with multiple sclerosis.

This clonotype was seen many times. The chain combines TRBV5-1 with TRBJ2-7; 9 nucleotides agree with TRBD1. This CDR3 comprises 15 residues. With V trimmed by 0 bases and J by 0 bases, 1 base remained unmatched. Germline assignment: CDR1 SGHRS and CDR2 YFSETQ. The CDR3 DNA follows: TGCGCCAGCAGCTTGGGGACAGGGGCCTCCTACGAGCAGTACTTC. Amino acid sequence: CASSLGTGASYEQYF.

The chain recombines TRBV6-5 with TRBJ2-1, with TRBD1 as a possible D gene (6 bases). V lost 6 bases and J 7 bases, leaving 19 bases between the germline ends. Germline CDR1 is MNHEY and CDR2 is SVGAGI. This CDR3 region has 15 residues. The CDR3 sequence is CASSAGRKGENEQFF. CDR3 DNA: TGTGCCAGCAGCGCGGGCAGGAAGGGGGAAAATGAGCAGTTCTTC.

DNA for the CDR3: TGTGCCAGCAGTGAAAGAACAGTGGCCTACGAGCAGTACTTC. The encoded protein is CASSERTVAYEQYF. The chain carries TRBV2 and TRBJ2-7; no clear D gene. Germline CDR1 reads SNHLY; CDR2 reads FYNNEI. The CDR3 totals 14 residues. The V end lost 2 bases, the J end lost 2 bases, and 10 bases lay between the germline ends.

This clonotype has just a few counts. The V and J genes are TRBV5-4 and TRBJ2-3; 11 positions agree with TRBD2. Germline values: CDR1 SGHNT, CDR2 YYREEE (reference sequence). This CDR3 has 17 residues. With 1 base clipped from V and 2 bases from J, the junction kept 6 bases outside the gene matches. CDR3 loop: CASSLFSTSGITDTQYF. As DNA, the CDR3 is TGTGCCAGCAGCTTGTTCTCGACTAGCGGGATCACAGATACGCAGTATTTT.

This clonotype was seen a handful of times. J is TRBJ1-2 and V is TRBV6-5; no clear D. The V and J ends lost 2 bases and 3 bases respectively, with 22 bases between them. The length of the CDR3 is 18 residues. Germline assignment: CDR1 MNHEY and CDR2 SVGAGI. CDR3 coding DNA: TGTGCCAGCAGTTACCAACCCCTCCCGACCAGGTCTGACTATGGCTACACCTTC. Translating it yields CASSYQPLPTRSDYGYTF.

The chain uses TRBV6-1 and TRBJ2-5, with unresolved D. V was clipped by 8 bases and J by 3 bases, with 13 bases between them. In germline, CDR1 is MNHNS, CDR2 SASEGT. CDR3 length equals 13 residues. The CDR3 reads CASVKGPKETQYF. The CDR3, as DNA: TGTGCCAGCGTTAAGGGTCCTAAAGAGACCCAGTACTTC.

V usage is TRBV5-1 and J usage is TRBJ2-7, with 14 bases lining up with TRBD2. The CDR3 consists of 18 residues. CDR1 SGHRS and CDR2 YFSETQ come from the germline V gene. V gave up 4 bases and J gave up 3 bases; unmatched junction bases: 12. The CDR3 DNA sequence: TGCGCCAGCAGCCTGGGACTAGCGGGAGAGGTCCAGAGCTACGAGCAGTACTTC. The encoded protein is CASSLGLAGEVQSYEQYF. The entire variable domain, with the rest obtained from reference TRBV5-1 and TRBJ2-7, is as follows: KAGVTQTPRYLIKTRGQQVTLSCSPISGHRSVSWYQQTPGQGLQFLFEYFSETQRNKGNFPGRFSGRQFSNSRSEMNVSTLELGDSALYLCASSLGLAGEVQSYEQYFGPGTRLTVT.

This clonotype occurred a few times. The V call is TRBV7-9, the J call TRBJ2-1, with TRBD2 identical over 10 bases. Germline V lookup: CDR1 SEHNR, CDR2 FQNEAQ (reference sequence). V trimming: 3 bases; J trimming: 5 bases; junction bases outside the gene matches: 7. This CDR3 contains 16 residues. This CDR3 is CASSLASGGGNNEQFF. The CDR3, as DNA: TGTGCCAGCAGCTTGGCTAGCGGGGGAGGAAACAATGAGCAGTTCTTC.

V and J are TRBV7-2 and TRBJ2-7, with D unclear. This CDR3 spans 15 amino acids. Germline assignment: CDR1 SGHTA and CDR2 FQGNSA. The ends were cut back, 5 bases at V and 0 bases at J, with 14 bases in the middle. CDR3 coding DNA: TGTGCCAGCAGCCCATCGAGTACCATCTCCTACGAGCAGTACTTC. The encoded protein is CASSPSSTISYEQYF.

The rearrangement uses TRBV27 and TRBJ2-2, with TRBD2 identical over 13 bases. The germline V gene encodes CDR1 MNHEY and CDR2 SMNVEV (reference sequence). Trimming removed 2 bases from V and 7 bases from J; junction bases left unmatched: 13. This CDR3 region has 19 residues. The CDR3 is CASSLSRLGLAGESGELFF. CDR3 nucleotides: TGTGCCAGCAGTTTAAGTCGACTTGGACTAGCGGGAGAGAGCGGGGAGCTGTTTTTT.

This chain connects TRBV27 to TRBJ2-1; 7 nucleotides line up with TRBD2. V shed 6 bases and J 10 bases; nucleotides not matched to a gene: 12. The CDR3 contains 14 residues. Per the germline V gene, CDR1 is MNHEY and CDR2 is SMNVEV (reference sequence). The CDR3 region is CASSADGSGREQFF. CDR3 in DNA: TGTGCCAGCAGCGCCGACGGTAGCGGGCGAGAGCAGTTCTTC.